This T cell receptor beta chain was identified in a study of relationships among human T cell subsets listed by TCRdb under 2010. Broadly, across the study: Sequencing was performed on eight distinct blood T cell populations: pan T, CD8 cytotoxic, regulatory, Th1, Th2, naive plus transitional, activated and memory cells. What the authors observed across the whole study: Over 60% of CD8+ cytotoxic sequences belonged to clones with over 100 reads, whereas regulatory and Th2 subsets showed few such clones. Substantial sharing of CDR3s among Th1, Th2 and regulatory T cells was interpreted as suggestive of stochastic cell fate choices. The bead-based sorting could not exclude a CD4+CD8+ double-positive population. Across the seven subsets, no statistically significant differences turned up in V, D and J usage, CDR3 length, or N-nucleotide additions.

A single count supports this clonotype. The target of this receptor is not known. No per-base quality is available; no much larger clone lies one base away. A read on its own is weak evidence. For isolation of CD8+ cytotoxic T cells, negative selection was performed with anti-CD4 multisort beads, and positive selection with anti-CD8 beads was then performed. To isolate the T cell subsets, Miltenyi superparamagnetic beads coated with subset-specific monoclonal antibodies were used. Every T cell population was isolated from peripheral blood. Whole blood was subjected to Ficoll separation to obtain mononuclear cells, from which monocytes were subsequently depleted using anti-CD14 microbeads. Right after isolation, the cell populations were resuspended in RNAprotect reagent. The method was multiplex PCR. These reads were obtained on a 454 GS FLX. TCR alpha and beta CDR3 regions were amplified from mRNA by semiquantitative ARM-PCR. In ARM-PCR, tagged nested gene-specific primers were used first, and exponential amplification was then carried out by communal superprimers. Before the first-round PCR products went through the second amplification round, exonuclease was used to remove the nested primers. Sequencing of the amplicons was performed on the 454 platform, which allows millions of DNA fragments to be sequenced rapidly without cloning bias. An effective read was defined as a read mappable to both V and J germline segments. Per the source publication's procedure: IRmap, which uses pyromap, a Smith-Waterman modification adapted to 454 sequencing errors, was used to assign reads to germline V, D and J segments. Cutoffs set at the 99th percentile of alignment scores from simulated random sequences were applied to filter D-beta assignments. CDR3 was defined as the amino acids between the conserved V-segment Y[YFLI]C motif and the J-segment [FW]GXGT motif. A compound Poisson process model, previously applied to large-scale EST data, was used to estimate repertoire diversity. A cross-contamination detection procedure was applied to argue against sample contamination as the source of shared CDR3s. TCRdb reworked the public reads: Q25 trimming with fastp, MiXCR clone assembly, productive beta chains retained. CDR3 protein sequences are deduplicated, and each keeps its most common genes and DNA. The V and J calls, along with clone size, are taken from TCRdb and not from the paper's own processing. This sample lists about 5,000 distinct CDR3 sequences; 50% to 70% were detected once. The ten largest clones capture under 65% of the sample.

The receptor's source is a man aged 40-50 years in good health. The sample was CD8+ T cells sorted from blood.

The bases are TGTGCCAGCAGTTCGCTGGGGGGCAATGAGCAGTTCTTC. Translation gives CASSSLGGNEQFF. In this chain, TRBV12-3 or TRBV12-4 is recombined with TRBJ2-1; matching of 6 bases hints at TRBD2 as the D gene. Trimming removed 4 bases from V and 6 bases from J, leaving 10 bases between the germline ends. The CDR3 spans 13 residues, from the cysteine through the phenylalanine. The entry retains the CDR3 DNA only, 39 bases that are in frame from base 1.